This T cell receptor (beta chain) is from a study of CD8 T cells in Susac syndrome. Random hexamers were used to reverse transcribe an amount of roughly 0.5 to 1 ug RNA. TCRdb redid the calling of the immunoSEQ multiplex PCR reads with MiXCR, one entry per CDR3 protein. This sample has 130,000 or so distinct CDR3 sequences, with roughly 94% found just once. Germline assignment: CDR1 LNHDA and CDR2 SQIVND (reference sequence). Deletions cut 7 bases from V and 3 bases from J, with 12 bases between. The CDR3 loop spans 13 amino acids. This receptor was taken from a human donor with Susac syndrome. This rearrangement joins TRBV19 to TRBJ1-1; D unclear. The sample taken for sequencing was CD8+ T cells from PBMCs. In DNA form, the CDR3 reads TGTGCCAGTATGGAGATGCGGGACACTGAAGCTTTCTTT. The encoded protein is CASMEMRDTEAFF.